This T cell receptor (beta chain) emerged from a study of blood T cell repertoires in COVID-19. The overall study: Samples representing acute and convalescent COVID-19 were sourced from the United States, Italy and Spain. In each case, the material was cDNA or gDNA derived from T cells, B-cell-depleted T cells, or PBMCs.

V lost 5 bases and J lost 1, with 7 bases in between. Looked up from germline, CDR1 is KGHDR and CDR2 is SFDVKD. This CDR3 contains 13 residues. Per the original data handling: Reference gene primers were amplified, and this amplification served to estimate nucleated cell counts. Only in-frame clones appear in the TCRdb table, and some are missing; sequencing was by immunoSEQ multiplex PCR. V and J calls and clone size follow that table, whereas D and trimming were derived from the DNA. Among 68,000 or so clones listed, 86% were seen once. Sequenced input: peripheral blood. This clonotype originated in a middle-aged man with acute or convalescent COVID-19. The rearrangement joins TRBV24-1 to TRBJ1-1; the D gene is possibly TRBD1 (5 bases). The CDR3 DNA sequence: TGTGCCACCAGTGGGGGGGGGAACACTGAAGCTTTCTTT. Translation: CATSGGGNTEAFF.